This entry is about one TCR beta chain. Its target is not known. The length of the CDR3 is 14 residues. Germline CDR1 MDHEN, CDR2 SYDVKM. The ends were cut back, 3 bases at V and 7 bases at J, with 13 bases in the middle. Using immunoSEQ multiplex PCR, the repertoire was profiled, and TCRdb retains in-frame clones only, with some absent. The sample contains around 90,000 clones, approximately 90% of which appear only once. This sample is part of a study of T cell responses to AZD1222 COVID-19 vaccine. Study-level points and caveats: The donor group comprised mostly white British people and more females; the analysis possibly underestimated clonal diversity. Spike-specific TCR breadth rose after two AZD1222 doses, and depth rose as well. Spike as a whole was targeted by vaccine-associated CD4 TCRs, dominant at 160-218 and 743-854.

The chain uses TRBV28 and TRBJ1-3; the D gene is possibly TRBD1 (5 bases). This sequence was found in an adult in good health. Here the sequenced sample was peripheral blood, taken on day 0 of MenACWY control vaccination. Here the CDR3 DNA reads TGTGCCAGCAGTTTGTGGGGGACCGAGAACACCATATATTTT. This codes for CASSLWGTENTIYF.